Sequencing of this TCR beta chain was carried out in a study of OX40 agonist ivuxolimab in advanced cancers. With 4 bases removed from V and 6 bases from J, the gap between germline ends came to 16 bases. This CDR3 spans 14 amino acids. Looked up from germline, CDR1 is LNHDA and CDR2 is SQIVND (reference sequence). TCRdb's copy holds only in-frame clones and misses some; the assay was immunoSEQ multiplex PCR. The table shows tens of thousands of clones, with roughly 80% occurring only once. The chain couples TRBV19 to TRBJ2-7; D tentatively reads TRBD1 or TRBD2 (6 bases each). The specimen comprised CD4+ or CD8+ T cells sorted from blood, sampled in a trial of the OX40 agonist ivuxolimab. The receptor's source is an adult with an advanced solid tumor such as melanoma, head and neck, liver or kidney cancer. The CDR3 spells CASSSGTKVAEQYF. In DNA form, the CDR3 reads TGTGCCAGTAGTAGCGGGACAAAGGTCGCCGAGCAGTACTTC.